The 21 T cell receptor beta chains in this list originate from one sample, sequenced in a study of long-term antiretroviral therapy in people with HIV. At survey level, the immunoSEQ assay was run in its v3.0 version. The protocol was immunoSEQ multiplex PCR, while the TCRdb copy is restricted to in-frame clones and leaves out a portion. This table has tens of thousands of clones, more than 85% appearing once. The material sequenced was unsorted PBMCs, taken 5.3 years after starting antiretroviral therapy. These receptors were taken from a man aged 50-60 years with HIV.

The CDR3 nucleotides are TGTGCCAGCAGCCATAGGACAGGGGGCAACACTGAAGCTTTCTTT. Translation gives CASSHRTGGNTEAFF. This sequence joins TRBV14 and TRBJ1-1, with 11 bases lining up with TRBD1. This CDR3 has 15 residues. With 3 bases clipped from V and 2 bases from J, the junction kept 2 bases outside the gene matches. CDR1 is SGHDN and CDR2 is FVKESK in the germline V gene.

V gene TRBV4-3 combines with J gene TRBJ2-3; D remains unclear. The CDR3 loop spans 15 amino acids. The germline gives CDR1 LGHNA, CDR2 YSLEER. The V and J ends lost 1 base and 2 bases respectively, with 10 bases between them. CDR3 in amino acids: CASSQVGRYTDTQYF. Written as DNA, the CDR3 is TGCGCCAGCAGCCAAGTAGGCAGATACACAGATACGCAGTATTTT.

CDR3 protein: CASSEGGAGYEQYF. The CDR3 bases are TGTGCCAGCAGTGAAGGGGGGGCTGGGTACGAGCAGTACTTC. The chain links TRBV6-4 to TRBJ2-7, with a tentative D call TRBD2 (7 bases). The CDR3 has 14 amino acids. Trimming pared 3 bases from V and 4 bases from J, leaving 13 bases between. The V gene's germline CDR1 is MRHNA and CDR2 SNTAGT.

V is TRBV28 and J is TRBJ2-1, with a weak D call TRBD2 (6 bases). This CDR3 has 16 amino acids. The V end was cut by 10 bases, the J end by 3 bases, with 22 bases between. CDR1 and CDR2 from the germline V gene are MDHEN and SYDVKM. In DNA form, the CDR3 reads TGTGCCATCTCCAACCCGCAGGCGGACTACTACAATGAGCAGTTCTTC. This codes for CAISNPQADYYNEQFF.

V usage is TRBV5-3 and J usage is TRBJ2-7; 7 bases align to TRBD2. TRBV5-3 is filed as an ORF, its function uncertain. Trimming at V came to 1 base and at J to 2 bases, leaving 9 bases not matched to a gene. The CDR3 extends over 16 amino acids. The CDR3: CARSLKASSGTYEQYF. In DNA form, the CDR3 reads TGTGCCAGAAGCTTGAAAGCGTCTAGCGGAACCTACGAGCAGTACTTC.

The genes are TRBV2 and TRBJ2-7, with 7 bases identical to TRBD2. CDR1 is SNHLY and CDR2 is FYNNEI in the germline V gene. J lost 2 bases, V lost 8 bases, and 9 bases had no gene match. The CDR3 spans 14 residues. CDR3 DNA sequence: TGTGCCAGCCCTTTTGCGGGGGACCCCTACGAGCAGTACTTC. It is translated as CASPFAGDPYEQYF.

The V and J genes are TRBV29-1 and TRBJ1-1; the D is unclear. The V gene lost 1 base and the J gene lost 5 bases, with 11 bases spanning the gap. The CDR3 length is 13 residues. In germline, CDR1 is SQVTM, CDR2 ANQGSEA. The CDR3 nucleotides read TGCAGCGTTGAAGGGAGAAGGGTGACTGAAGCTTTCTTT. This codes for CSVEGRRVTEAFF. The full variable domain, its missing parts supplied by reference TRBV29-1 and TRBJ1-1, is SAVISQKPSRDICQRGTSLTIQCQVDSQVTMMFWYRQQPGQSLTLIATANQGSEATYESGFVIDKFPISRPNLTFSTLTVSNMSPEDSSIYLCSVEGRRVTEAFFGQGTRLTVV.

This chain joins TRBV6-6 and TRBJ1-4; possibly TRBD1 for D (6 bases). CDR3 length: 13 amino acids. V shed 10 bases and J shed 4 bases, with 13 bases lying between them. CDR1 and CDR2 (germline): MNHNY, SVGAGI (reference sequence). The CDR3 loop is CAIRQDGNEKLFF. The DNA of the CDR3 is TGTGCCATTCGACAGGACGGTAATGAAAAACTGTTTTTT.

The chain employs TRBV9 and TRBJ2-2; D not certain. V dropped 3 bases and J dropped 6 bases, with 9 bases sitting between them. Germline CDR1 SGDLS, CDR2 YYNGEE. The CDR3 runs to 13 residues. CDR3 sequence (DNA): TGTGCCAGCAGCGCCATTAGCTCCGGGGAGCTGTTTTTT. Its protein is CASSAISSGELFF. The variable domain in full, with the rest retrieved from reference TRBV9 and TRBJ2-2, is DSGVTQTPKHLITATGQRVTLRCSPRSGDLSVYWYQQSLDQGLQFLIQYYNGEERAKGNILERFSAQQFPDLHSELNLSSLELGDSALYFCASSAISSGELFFGEGSRLTVL.

The J gene is TRBJ2-1, the V gene TRBV11-2; TRBD2 matches 8 bases. CDR3 length: 14 residues. The junction had 7 bases not matched to a gene; V was cut back by 5 bases and J by 7 bases. Per the germline V gene, CDR1 is SGHAT and CDR2 is FQNNGV. CDR3 loop: CASSPRGGRNEQFF. The CDR3 DNA sequence: TGTGCCAGCAGCCCCCGGGGGGGGCGGAATGAGCAGTTCTTC. Full variable domain (rest looked up from reference TRBV11-2 and TRBJ2-1): EAGVAQSPRYKIIEKRQSVAFWCNPISGHATLYWYQQILGQGPKLLIQFQNNGVVDDSQLPKDRFSAERLKGVDSTLKIQPAKLEDSAVYLCASSPRGGRNEQFFGPGTRLTVL.

The rearrangement links TRBV18 to TRBJ1-3, with a weak D call TRBD1 (6 bases). The CDR3 has 16 residues. V was pared by 2 bases and J by 2 bases, with 13 bases between. The germline CDR1 and CDR2 sequences are KGHSH and LQKENI. Written as DNA, the CDR3 is TGTGCCAGCTCACCAGACCCAGGGGAGACTGGAAACACCATATATTTT. It is translated as CASSPDPGETGNTIYF.

This sequence joins TRBV11-2 and TRBJ2-1; possible D gene TRBD1, 5 bases. The CDR3 is 14 residues long. Trimming left V 1 base short and J 4 bases short, with 8 bases between. The germline gives CDR1 SGHAT, CDR2 FQNNGV. CDR3 coding DNA: TGTGCCAGCAGCTTAGCAACAGGTTACAATGAGCAGTTCTTC. Its translation is CASSLATGYNEQFF.

The chain employs TRBV4-1 and TRBJ2-7; 9 nucleotides line up with TRBD2. The germline V gene encodes CDR1 MGHRA and CDR2 YSYEKL. The junction had 10 bases not matched to a gene; V was cut back by 0 bases and J by 1 base. This CDR3 contains 18 residues. The CDR3 nucleotides read TGCGCCAGCAGCCAAGATCAGGGTTGGGCGGGGGGGTCCTACGAGCAGTACTTC. It codes for CASSQDQGWAGGSYEQYF.

This chain uses TRBV5-1 with TRBJ2-1; a weak D match, TRBD2 (6 bases). The CDR3 is made up of 16 amino acids. The ends were cut back, 4 bases at V and 7 bases at J, with 21 bases in the middle. Germline loops: CDR1 SGHRS, CDR2 YFSETQ. The CDR3: CASSGLAGSSGNEQFF. DNA of the CDR3: TGCGCCAGCAGCGGGCTCGCGGGGAGCTCGGGGAATGAGCAGTTCTTC.

J is TRBJ1-3 and V is TRBV19; the D gene is possibly TRBD1 (5 bases). Germline V gene data show CDR1 as LNHDA and CDR2 as SQIVND (reference sequence). V was trimmed by 0 bases and J by 2 bases, leaving 17 bases between them. There are 18 residues in the CDR3. CDR3 DNA sequence: TGTGCCAGTAGTATAGATCATCCCCCTCAGGGAACTGGAAACACCATATATTTT. This sequence encodes CASSIDHPPQGTGNTIYF.

The chain combines TRBV25-1 with TRBJ1-3; no definite D call. The CDR3 has 11 residues. Trimming left V 6 bases short and J 4 bases short, with 4 bases between. CDR1 MGHDK and CDR2 SYGVNS come from the germline V gene. The CDR3 coding sequence is TGTGCCAGCAGAGTCGGAAACACCATATATTTT. This translates into CASRVGNTIYF.

The CDR3 reads CASSPLGTTNQPQHF. The CDR3 DNA sequence: TGCGCCAGCAGCCCTCTAGGGACAACTAATCAGCCCCAGCATTTT. The chain joins TRBV4-3 to TRBJ1-5; possible D gene TRBD1, 6 bases. V lost 4 bases, J lost 4 bases, and 14 bases lay in between. Looked up from germline, CDR1 is LGHNA and CDR2 is YSLEER. This CDR3 has 15 amino acids.

The chain has TRBV6-6 and TRBJ2-2; TRBD1 matches at 7 bases. This CDR3 spans 16 amino acids. Per the germline V gene, CDR1 is MNHNY and CDR2 is SVGAGI (reference sequence). V was pared by 3 bases and J by 7 bases, with 11 bases of the junction left unmatched. The CDR3 nucleotides are TGTGCCAGCAGTTATCAAGCGACAGGGTTTCACGGGGAGCTGTTTTTT. Translation: CASSYQATGFHGELFF.

Written as DNA, the CDR3 is TGTGCCAGCAGCTTGGCTAGCGGGGAGCAGTTCTTC. Encoded protein: CASSLASGEQFF. The chain recombines TRBV5-4 with TRBJ2-1; 8 bases agree with TRBD2. CDR3 size: 12 residues. The germline gives CDR1 SGHNT, CDR2 YYREEE (reference sequence). The V segment lost 0 bases and the J segment 10 bases; nucleotides outside the gene matches: 0. The entire variable domain, with the rest obtained from reference TRBV5-4 and TRBJ2-1, is as follows: ETGVTQSPTHLIKTRGQQVTLRCSSQSGHNTVSWYQQALGQGPQFIFQYYREEENGRGNFPPRFSGLQFPNYSSELNVNALELDDSALYLCASSLASGEQFFGPGTRLTVL.

The V call is TRBV19, the J call TRBJ2-7; TRBD2 might be the D (5 bases). The CDR3 consists of 14 residues. Trimming took off 4 bases at V and 0 bases at J, with 10 bases between the two ends. Germline V lookup: CDR1 LNHDA, CDR2 SQIVND (reference sequence). The CDR3 DNA reads TGTGCCAGTAGTAAGGACTCCCTCTCCTACGAGCAGTACTTC. Its translation: CASSKDSLSYEQYF.

This chain uses TRBV5-1 with TRBJ2-3; D is perhaps TRBD2 (6 bases). There are 15 residues in the CDR3. Germline assignment: CDR1 SGHRS and CDR2 YFSETQ. Trimming took off 3 bases at V and 4 bases at J, with 15 bases between the two ends. The DNA of the CDR3 is TGCGCCAGCAGCTCGGGACTCCGGGCCGCAGATACGCAGTATTTT. It codes for CASSSGLRAADTQYF. Filled out from reference TRBV5-1 and TRBJ2-3, the complete variable domain reads KAGVTQTPRYLIKTRGQQVTLSCSPISGHRSVSWYQQTPGQGLQFLFEYFSETQRNKGNFPGRFSGRQFSNSRSEMNVSTLELGDSALYLCASSSGLRAADTQYFGPGTRLTVL.